These T cell receptor beta chains were read from a single sample in a study of vaccination and CD4 T cells after COVID-19. One entry per CDR3 protein results from TCRdb running MiXCR on the PCR reads. The sample has about 14,000 distinct CDR3 sequences, around two fifths seen once. No antigen has been identified for these receptors. The sequenced material came from CD4+ T cells from blood, cultured in vitro. Receptor source: a human donor who had recovered from COVID-19. The CDR3 runs from the conserved cysteine through the conserved F or W. Fields, in order: V gene, D gene, J gene, clone size, CDR3 DNA, CDR3 protein. The D gene is left open where the match is weak. Some rows have no size entry. The others give once, few or many, or a class for an expanded clone.

TRBV20-1	NA	TRBJ1-6	few	TGCAGTGCTGGTCAGACTAATTCACCCCTCCACTTT	CSAGQTNSPLHF
TRBV7-2	NA	TRBJ1-2	NA	TGTGCCAGCAGCCCTAGCATTTTCGGGCAGGCCTATGGCTACACCTTC	CASSPSIFGQAYGYTF
TRBV4-1	NA	TRBJ1-5	few	TGCGCCAGCAGCCAAGGACCCCTATATCAGCCCCAGCATTTT	CASSQGPLYQPQHF
TRBV20-1	NA	TRBJ1-6	few	TGCAGTGCTAGGGGCAGCATAGATAATTCACCCCTCCACTTT	CSARGSIDNSPLHF
TRBV9	TRBD1	TRBJ2-7	few	TGTGCCAGCAGCGCCTCAGCAGGGGGCGTCTACGAGCAGTACTTC	CASSASAGGVYEQYF
TRBV4-3	TRBD2	TRBJ2-5	NA	TGCGCCAGCAGCCTAGGCGGGAGGGTTGGGGAGACCCAGTACTTC	CASSLGGRVGETQYF
TRBV7-3	TRBD2	TRBJ2-7	NA	TGTGCCAGCAGCTTACCAACTAGCGGAAGCTCCTACGAGCAGTACTTC	CASSLPTSGSSYEQYF
TRBV20-1	NA	TRBJ2-3	NA	TGCAGTGCTAGAGATTTGGCGGGACAGTATTTT	CSARDLAGQYF
TRBV20-1	NA	TRBJ1-5	medium-sized	TGCAGTGCTAACAAAGACAGTGGAAATAGCAATCAGCCCCAGCATTTT	CSANKDSGNSNQPQHF
TRBV21-1	NA	TRBJ1-2	NA	TGTGCCAGCAGCAAAGCTCTCACGACAGGTCATGGCTACACCTTC	CASSKALTTGHGYTF
TRBV6-5	NA	TRBJ1-5	few	TGTGCCAGCAGTTACTCCCCGGGCAGGGCATTTCGGAATCAGCCCCAGCATTTT	CASSYSPGRAFRNQPQHF
TRBV28	NA	TRBJ2-2	NA	TGTGCCAGCAGTAGGGACCAGTCCACCGGGGAGCTGTTTTTT	CASSRDQSTGELFF
TRBV12-3/TRBV12-4	NA	TRBJ1-6	NA	TGTGCCAGCAGTTTTAGGAGGGGAGATTCACCCCTCCACTTT	CASSFRRGDSPLHF
TRBV7-9	TRBD1	TRBJ2-3	few	TGTGCCAGCAGCTCGGACAGGGGCCCTGTCGGCCAGCAGTATTTT	CASSSDRGPVGQQYF
TRBV5-1	TRBD2	TRBJ2-5	NA	TGCGCCAGCAGCTTCTCGTATCTAGCGGGAGGGCCACAAGAGACCCAGTACTTC	CASSFSYLAGGPQETQYF
TRBV6-5	NA	TRBJ1-2	NA	TGTGCCAGCAGTTACTCGGCAGGAAACCTCGGTGGCTACACCTTC	CASSYSAGNLGGYTF
TRBV20-1	NA	TRBJ1-4	NA	TGCAGTGCTAGAGATTTATTGGGTGCAACTAATGAAAAACTGTTTTTT	CSARDLLGATNEKLFF
TRBV3-1	NA	TRBJ1-2	NA	TGTGCCAGCAGCCAAGGTGTTCTCGGCTACACCTTC	CASSQGVLGYTF
TRBV6-1	TRBD2	TRBJ2-7	NA	TGTGCCAGCAGCGTACTAGCGGGAGCCTACGAGCAGTACTTC	CASSVLAGAYEQYF
TRBV20-1	NA	TRBJ2-3	NA	TGCAGTGCGTCGACTGCCACAGATACGCAGTATTTT	CSASTATDTQYF
TRBV28	NA	TRBJ1-2	NA	TGTGCCAGCAGTTTTGGGCAGTCGTTTGGCTACACCTTC	CASSFGQSFGYTF
TRBV6-1	TRBD2	TRBJ2-2	few	TGTGCCAGCAGTAGCGGGAGGAACACCGGGGAGCTGTTTTTT	CASSSGRNTGELFF
TRBV23-1	NA	TRBJ2-1	NA	TGCGCCAGCAGTCAGGAGACAACAGGGGACTACCAGTCTCCTTACAATGAGCAGTTCTTC	CASSQETTGDYQSPYNEQFF
TRBV19	TRBD2	TRBJ2-7	NA	TGTGCCAGTAGGACTAGCGGGAGCTCCTACGAGCAGTACTTC	CASRTSGSSYEQYF
TRBV29-1	NA	TRBJ1-5	few	TGCAGCGTTGTAGTAGGAACCCAGCCCCAGCATTTT	CSVVVGTQPQHF
TRBV12-3/TRBV12-4	NA	TRBJ2-7	NA	TGTGCCAGCAGTCCCCCGACAGTCCCCTACGAGCAGTACTTC	CASSPPTVPYEQYF
TRBV7-2	TRBD1	TRBJ1-5	NA	TGTGCCAGCAGCACAACCGGGACAGGGCTTCAGCCCCAGCATTTT	CASSTTGTGLQPQHF
TRBV7-9	NA	TRBJ2-7	NA	TGTGCCAGCAGCCATACAAGCTCCTACGAGCAGTACTTC	CASSHTSSYEQYF
TRBV6-1	NA	TRBJ1-1	NA	TGTGCCAGCAGTGAAAACGAGGGCGTCGGGAACACTGAAGCTTTCTTT	CASSENEGVGNTEAFF
TRBV7-2	NA	TRBJ1-1	NA	TGTGCCAGCAGCTTTTCCAGGGACTCTGAAGTTTTCTTT	CASSFSRDSEVFF
TRBV2	NA	TRBJ2-3	few	TGTGCCAGCACCGAGTGGGGAGGCCCGCCCACAGATACGCAGTATTTT	CASTEWGGPPTDTQYF
TRBV6-2/TRBV6-3	NA	TRBJ2-7	once	TGTGCCAGCAGTTATCCAGGGCCCTACGAGCAGTACTTC	CASSYPGPYEQYF
TRBV12-3/TRBV12-4	TRBD1	TRBJ2-2	NA	TGTGCCAGCAGTTATACCGGACAGGGGGCGTCCGGGGAGCTGTTTTTT	CASSYTGQGASGELFF
TRBV11-2	TRBD2	TRBJ2-3	NA	TGTGCCAGCAATGGCGGGAGTGGGTCAGATACGCAGTATTTT	CASNGGSGSDTQYF
TRBV19	NA	TRBJ2-3	NA	TGTGCCAGTAGTCCCGACTCCCACACAGATACGCAGTATTTT	CASSPDSHTDTQYF
TRBV7-2	TRBD1	TRBJ1-2	few	TGTGCCAGCAGCTCCCAGGGACAGGGCTATGGCTACACCTTC	CASSSQGQGYGYTF
TRBV7-3	NA	TRBJ2-3	NA	TGTGCCAGCAGCTTAAGGGGACTGATAACAGATACGCAGTATTTT	CASSLRGLITDTQYF